Each of the 6 T cell receptor beta chains below was sequenced from the same sample in a study of blood T cell repertoires in COVID-19. Only in-frame clones appear in the TCRdb table, and some are missing; sequencing was by immunoSEQ multiplex PCR. This repertoire shows approximately 190,000 clones, about 84% found once; its top ten account for approximately 5.4%. What was sequenced was peripheral blood. Source of these receptors: a woman in her 30s with acute or convalescent COVID-19.

The V call is TRBV10-2, the J call TRBJ2-1; D possibly corresponds to TRBD2 (6 bases). V lost 7 bases and J lost 8, with 24 bases in between. CDR3 length: 16 residues. Germline V gene sequence: CDR1 WSHSY, CDR2 SAAADI. CDR3 DNA sequence: TGCGCCAGCACGTTCTCCCGGGACTCTCCCGTTGATGAGCAGTTCTTC. It codes for CASTFSRDSPVDEQFF.

V gene TRBV29-1 combines with J gene TRBJ2-7; 8 nucleotides align to TRBD1. This CDR3 is 15 amino acids long. V was pared by 4 bases and J by 2 bases, with 10 bases of the junction left unmatched. Germline values: CDR1 SQVTM, CDR2 ANQGSEA. The CDR3 sequence is CSVVGLGTGAYEQYF. In nucleotides, the CDR3 is TGCAGCGTTGTAGGCCTCGGGACAGGTGCCTACGAGCAGTACTTC.

This clone came up once. The chain uses TRBV7-2 and TRBJ2-7; 10 bases fit TRBD1. Trimming cost V 4 bases and J 2 bases; bases outside gene matches: 5. Germline V gene data show CDR1 as SGHTA and CDR2 as FQGNSA. This CDR3 spans 15 amino acids. CDR3 sequence: CASSSQTGGPYEQYF. The CDR3 coding sequence is TGTGCCAGCAGCTCTCAGACAGGGGGCCCCTACGAGCAGTACTTC.

This clone was detected a few times. The chain joins TRBV28 to TRBJ2-2; D uncertain. V was trimmed by 1 base and J by 1 base, leaving 7 bases between them. The CDR3 extends over 15 amino acids. CDR1 and CDR2 (germline): MDHEN, SYDVKM. CDR3 protein: CASSLYGMNTGELFF. CDR3 nucleotide sequence: TGTGCCAGCAGTTTATATGGCATGAACACCGGGGAGCTGTTTTTT.

The rearrangement uses TRBV14 and TRBJ1-6; D may be TRBD1 (6 bases). The CDR3 extends over 17 amino acids. Germline V gives CDR1 SGHDN, CDR2 FVKESK. V was cut by 0 bases and J by 7 bases, with 16 bases left in between. CDR3 DNA sequence: TGTGCCAGCAGCCAAGAAATCTCGGGACAAAGGAATTCACCCCTCCACTTT. This translates into CASSQEISGQRNSPLHF.

This chain connects TRBV6-6 to TRBJ1-2; TRBD1 is a possible D gene (6 bases). V shed 6 bases and J shed 0 bases, with 11 bases lying between them. This CDR3 has 14 amino acids. Per the germline V gene, CDR1 is MNHNY and CDR2 is SVGAGI (reference sequence). The CDR3 is CASSGTPSNYGYTF. CDR3 bases: TGTGCCAGCAGCGGGACACCTTCTAACTATGGCTACACCTTC.